What follows are 18 T cell receptor beta chains derived from one specimen sequenced in a study of radiation and T cells in renal cell carcinoma. Profiling relied on immunoSEQ multiplex PCR, and the TCRdb table lists in-frame clones only, not all of them. The data hold fewer than 150,000 clones, with around nine tenths observed a single time. The time point: blood 2 weeks post-SBRT. Treatment meaning: 15 Gy SBRT to primary tumor, nephrectomy 4 weeks later. Sequenced material: blood, taken from a patient whose treatment included radiotherapy and nephrectomy. The receptors originated from a woman between 65 and 79 years old with renal cell carcinoma.

This clone was seen more than once but under ten times. The rearrangement uses TRBV6-5 and TRBJ1-2; D gene unclear. V lost 4 bases and J lost 4, with 13 bases in between. This CDR3 region has 14 residues. Germline V gene lookup returns CDR1 MNHEY and CDR2 SVGAGI. The CDR3 region has the DNA TGTGCCAGCAGTTTTCACGAAGGAGTCTATGGCTACACCTTC. Its protein is CASSFHEGVYGYTF.

The V and J genes are TRBV28 and TRBJ2-7; TRBD2 might be the D (5 bases). Germline V lookup: CDR1 MDHEN, CDR2 SYDVKM. This CDR3 contains 14 residues. Trimming stripped 2 bases from V and 0 bases from J, with 8 bases between. In DNA form, the CDR3 reads TGTGCCAGCAGTTTAGGCGGGCGCTCCTACGAGCAGTACTTC. It translates to CASSLGGRSYEQYF. The full variable domain, in which reference TRBV28 and TRBJ2-7 provide the parts outside the CDR3, is DVKVTQSSRYLVKRTGEKVFLECVQDMDHENMFWYRQDPGLGLRLIYFSYDVKMKEKGDIPEGYSVSREKKERFSLILESASTNQTSMYLCASSLGGRSYEQYFGPGTRLTVT.

The V call is TRBV7-2, the J call TRBJ1-4; D is ambiguous. This CDR3 contains 11 residues. The germline gives CDR1 SGHTA, CDR2 FQGNSA. V lost 2 bases, J lost 6 bases, and 1 base lay in between. The CDR3 bases are TGTGCCAGCAGCTTATATGAAAAACTGTTTTTT. It encodes CASSLYEKLFF.

The genes are TRBV6-6 and TRBJ1-5, with D unclear. V lost 7 bases, J lost 4 bases, and 8 bases lay in between. This CDR3 is built from 12 residues. Germline lookup yields CDR1 MNHNY and CDR2 SVGAGI (reference sequence). The CDR3 loop is CASTGTNQPQHF. CDR3 nucleotide sequence: TGTGCCAGCACAGGTACAAATCAGCCCCAGCATTTT.

The chain is built from TRBV4-2 and TRBJ1-6; 7 bases agree with TRBD1. The ends lost 3 bases at V and 7 bases at J; junction bases unmatched: 3. Germline assignment: CDR1 LGHNA and CDR2 YNFKEQ. The CDR3 runs 14 residues. The CDR3 DNA reads TGTGCCAGCAGCCACGACAGGGTGAATTCACCCCTCCACTTT. This gives the protein CASSHDRVNSPLHF.

The rearrangement uses TRBV19 and TRBJ1-1; D remains unclear. The V end was cut by 5 bases, the J end by 5 bases, with 15 bases between. In germline, CDR1 is LNHDA, CDR2 SQIVND (reference sequence). The CDR3 totals 14 residues. The CDR3 DNA follows: TGTGCCAGTAGTCCCTTTTTTGCGGAGACTGAAGCTTTCTTT. Its protein product is CASSPFFAETEAFF. Full variable domain (outside the CDR3, taken from reference TRBV19 and TRBJ1-1): DGGITQSPKYLFRKEGQNVTLSCEQNLNHDAMYWYRQDPGQGLRLIYYSQIVNDFQKGDIAEGYSVSREKKESFPLTVTSAQKNPTAFYLCASSPFFAETEAFFGQGTRLTVV.

The genes are TRBV7-9 and TRBJ2-5, with 9 positions matching TRBD1. There are 15 residues in the CDR3. Per germline, CDR1 SEHNR and CDR2 FQNEAQ (reference sequence). V was clipped by 5 bases and J by 2 bases; unmatched bases: 6. This CDR3 is CASSPDRGGQETQYF. CDR3 DNA: TGTGCCAGCAGCCCGGACAGGGGAGGACAAGAGACCCAGTACTTC. The full variable domain, its missing parts supplied by reference TRBV7-9 and TRBJ2-5, is DTGVSQNPRHKITKRGQNVTFRCDPISEHNRLYWYRQTLGQGPEFLTYFQNEAQLEKSRLLSDRFSAERPKGSFSTLEIQRTEQGDSAMYLCASSPDRGGQETQYFGPGTRLLVL.

J is TRBJ2-7 and V is TRBV11-2; D gene unclear. The germline CDR1 and CDR2 sequences are SGHAT and FQNNGV. The CDR3 runs 12 residues. The V end was cut by 7 bases, the J end by 0 bases, with 7 bases between. The CDR3 DNA reads TGTGCCAGCACCGACGCCTCCTACGAGCAGTACTTC. This sequence encodes CASTDASYEQYF.

V gene TRBV10-3 combines with J gene TRBJ1-2; perhaps TRBD1 as D (5 bases). V lost 2 bases, J lost 4 bases, and 8 bases lay in between. The germline gives CDR1 ENHRY, CDR2 SYGVKD. The CDR3 consists of 13 residues. The CDR3 spells CAISENQGYGYTF. Here the CDR3 DNA reads TGTGCCATCAGTGAGAATCAGGGCTATGGCTACACCTTC.

The chain employs TRBV6-5 and TRBJ1-1; D unresolved. This CDR3 has 12 residues. The V end lost 2 bases, the J end lost 5 bases, and 6 bases lay between the germline ends. The germline V gene encodes CDR1 MNHEY and CDR2 SVGAGI. The CDR3 DNA reads TGTGCCAGCAGTTACGAATGGACTGAAGCTTTCTTT. Translated, it gives CASSYEWTEAFF.

This clone was seen once. This rearrangement joins TRBV19 to TRBJ2-2, with 11 bases identical to TRBD1. The CDR3 contains 15 residues. The ends lost 4 bases at V and 8 bases at J; junction bases unmatched: 6. Germline V gene sequence: CDR1 LNHDA, CDR2 SQIVND (reference sequence). CDR3 nucleotides: TGTGCCAGTAGTACCGGGACAGGGGGACAAGGGGAGCTGTTTTTT. Encoded protein: CASSTGTGGQGELFF. The variable domain in full, with the rest retrieved from reference TRBV19 and TRBJ2-2, is DGGITQSPKYLFRKEGQNVTLSCEQNLNHDAMYWYRQDPGQGLRLIYYSQIVNDFQKGDIAEGYSVSREKKESFPLTVTSAQKNPTAFYLCASSTGTGGQGELFFGEGSRLTVL.

The chain recombines TRBV2 with TRBJ2-2; TRBD1 matches at 7 bases. The V gene's germline CDR1 is SNHLY and CDR2 FYNNEI. This CDR3 is 16 amino acids long. The V and J ends lost 4 bases and 1 base, in that order; junction bases with no gene match: 6. The CDR3 region has the DNA TGTGCCAGCAGTGGGCTGGGACAGCTGAACACCGGGGAGCTGTTTTTT. Its translation: CASSGLGQLNTGELFF.

About this clone: Its ends do not fully match the called genes, so a read error is possible. V and J are TRBV5-6 and TRBJ1-1; the match to TRBD1 covers 10 bases. There are 15 residues in the CDR3. CDR1 and CDR2 from the germline V gene are SGHDT and YYEEEE. CDR3 residues: CASSLPRTGGGETFF. Here the CDR3 DNA reads TGTGCCAGCAGCTTGCCCCGGACAGGGGGTGGTGAAACTTTCTTT. Variable domain in full (rest from reference TRBV5-6 and TRBJ1-1): DAGVTQSPTHLIKTRGQQVTLRCSPKSGHDTVSWYQQALGQGPQFIFQYYEEEERQRGNFPDRFSGHQFPNYSSELNVNALLLGDSALYLCASSLPRTGGGETFFGQGTRLTVV.

The chain combines TRBV6-6 with TRBJ2-2; TRBD1 matches at 7 bases. The CDR3 extends over 15 amino acids. With 5 bases clipped from V and 8 bases from J, the junction kept 11 bases outside the gene matches. Germline V gene sequence: CDR1 MNHNY, CDR2 SVGAGI (reference sequence). The CDR3 DNA sequence: TGTGCCAGCAGTGACCGGCAGGGGGTGGTTGGGGAGCTGTTTTTT. It specifies CASSDRQGVVGELFF.

The V gene is TRBV19, the J gene TRBJ2-7, with D possibly being TRBD1 (6 bases). V lost 5 bases and J lost 1, with 12 bases in between. CDR3 length: 14 amino acids. CDR1 and CDR2 from the germline V gene are LNHDA and SQIVND (reference sequence). In DNA form, the CDR3 reads TGTGCCAGTAGTCCGGACAGTAAATCCTACGAGCAGTACTTC. It is translated as CASSPDSKSYEQYF.

The J gene is TRBJ1-5, the V gene TRBV19; 8 bases align to TRBD1. Trimming cost V 10 bases and J 1 base; bases outside gene matches: 3. CDR3 length: 13 residues. Per the germline V gene, CDR1 is LNHDA and CDR2 is SQIVND (reference sequence). The CDR3 sequence is CAKTGESNQPQHF. CDR3 nucleotide sequence: TGTGCCAAGACAGGGGAGAGCAATCAGCCCCAGCATTTT.

The rearrangement joins TRBV10-3 to TRBJ2-1; TRBD2 matches at 12 bases. Germline V gene data show CDR1 as ENHRY and CDR2 as SYGVKD. This CDR3 comprises 18 residues. V shed 4 bases and J 0 bases; nucleotides not matched to a gene: 7. The CDR3: CAISGGLAGGHSYNEQFF. CDR3 sequence (DNA): TGTGCCATCAGTGGTGGCCTAGCGGGGGGGCACTCCTACAATGAGCAGTTCTTC.

The chain couples TRBV27 to TRBJ2-3; D possibly corresponds to TRBD1 (6 bases). The CDR3 consists of 15 residues. V lost 6 bases to trimming and J lost 4 bases, with 17 bases between them. Looked up from germline, CDR1 is MNHEY and CDR2 is SMNVEV (reference sequence). The CDR3 spells CASRTQGRTADTQYF. Written as DNA, the CDR3 is TGTGCCAGCAGGACACAGGGTAGGACGGCAGATACGCAGTATTTT.